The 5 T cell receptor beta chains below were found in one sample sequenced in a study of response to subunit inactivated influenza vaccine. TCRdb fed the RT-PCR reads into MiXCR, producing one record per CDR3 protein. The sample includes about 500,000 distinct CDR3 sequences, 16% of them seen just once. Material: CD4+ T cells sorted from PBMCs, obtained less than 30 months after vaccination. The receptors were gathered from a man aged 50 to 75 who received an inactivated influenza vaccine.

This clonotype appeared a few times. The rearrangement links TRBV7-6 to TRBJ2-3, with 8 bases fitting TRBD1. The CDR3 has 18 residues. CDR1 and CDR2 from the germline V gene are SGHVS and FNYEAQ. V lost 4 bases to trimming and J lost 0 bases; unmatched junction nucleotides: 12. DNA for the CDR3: TGTGCCAGCAGCTACAGGGGGGACATTCCAACTAGCACAGATACGCAGTATTTT. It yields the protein CASSYRGDIPTSTDTQYF. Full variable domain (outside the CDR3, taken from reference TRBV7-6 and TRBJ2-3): GAGVSQSPRYKVTKRGQDVALRCDPISGHVSLYWYRQALGQGPEFLTYFNYEAQQDKSGLPNDRFSAERPEGSISTLTIQRTEQRDSAMYRCASSYRGDIPTSTDTQYFGPGTRLTVL.

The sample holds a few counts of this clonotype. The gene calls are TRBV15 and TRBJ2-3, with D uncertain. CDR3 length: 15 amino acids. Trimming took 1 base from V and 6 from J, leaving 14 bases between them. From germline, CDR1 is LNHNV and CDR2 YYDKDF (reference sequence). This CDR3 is CATSRVLGMADTQYF. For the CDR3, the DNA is TGTGCCACCAGCAGAGTGCTAGGGATGGCCGATACGCAGTATTTT.

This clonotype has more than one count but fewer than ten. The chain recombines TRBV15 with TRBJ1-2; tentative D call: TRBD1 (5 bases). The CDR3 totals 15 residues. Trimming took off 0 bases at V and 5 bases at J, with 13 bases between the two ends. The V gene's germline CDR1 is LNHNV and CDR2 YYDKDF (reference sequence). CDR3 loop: CATSRDLATVYGYTF. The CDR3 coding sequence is TGTGCCACCAGCAGAGATCTGGCGACAGTTTATGGCTACACCTTC.

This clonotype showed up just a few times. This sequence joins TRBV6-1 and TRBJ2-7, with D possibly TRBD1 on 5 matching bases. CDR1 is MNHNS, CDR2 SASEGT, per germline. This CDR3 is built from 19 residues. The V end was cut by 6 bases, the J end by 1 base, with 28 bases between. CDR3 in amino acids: CASRRGGGTGDYTSYEQYF. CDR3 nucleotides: TGTGCCAGCAGGCGAGGTGGTGGTACAGGCGATTATACTTCCTACGAGCAGTACTTC.

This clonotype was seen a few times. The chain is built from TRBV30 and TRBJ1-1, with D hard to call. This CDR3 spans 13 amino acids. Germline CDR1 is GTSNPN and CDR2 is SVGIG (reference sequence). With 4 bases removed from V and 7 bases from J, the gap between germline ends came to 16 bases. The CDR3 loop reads CAWNKQISNEAFF. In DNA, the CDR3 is TGTGCCTGGAACAAACAGATAAGCAATGAAGCTTTCTTT.